This T cell receptor (beta chain) was recorded in a study of cytomegalovirus exposure and HLA in healthy donors. PCR amplification relied on 60 Vbeta primers (plus 13 Jbeta primers). TCRdb's table, derived via immunoSEQ multiplex PCR, lists solely in-frame clones and lacks some. The table lists 120,000 or so clones. Looked up from germline, CDR1 is SQVTM and CDR2 is ANQGSEA. The length of the CDR3 is 14 residues. General observations from the study: Despite most TCR sequences being rare, some public TCRs occurred in many donors. Later work found most CMV-associated TCR beta chains apparently HLA-restricted.

Turning to this clone: Its specificity is not known.

The sequence came from a man between 18 and 35 years old in good health and CMV-seronegative. Sequencing was done on a sample of PBMCs. The chain combines TRBV29-1 with TRBJ2-5, with D possibly TRBD1 on 6 matching bases. Gene TRBJ2-7 matches the end of the DNA better, so the J call may be wrong. The CDR3 DNA sequence: TGCAGCGGCTTTTTCCGGGACAACTCCTACGAGCAGTACTTC. Translating it yields CSGFFRDNSYEQYF.